This T cell receptor (beta chain) derives from a study of beta chain features in type 1 diabetes. Background on the study: Across every sample, some 110 million sorted cells were examined in total.

As every portion of the isolated RNA was reverse transcribed, the sequencing read expressed TCRB transcripts. Sequenced by immunoSEQ multiplex PCR; TCRdb stores in-frame clones only, minus some. Of under 950,000 clones listed, roughly 17% are singletons. Trimming stripped 2 bases from V and 1 base from J, with 15 bases between. Germline CDR1 and CDR2: SGHRS and YFSETQ. The CDR3 totals 17 residues. Sorting based on CD45RO/CCR7/CD25/CD127/CD95/CD27 separated CD4+ naive, central memory, regulatory and stem cell-like memory cells. The sequence was collected from a woman younger than 30 in good health. V and J are TRBV5-1 and TRBJ1-4; possibly TRBD1 for D (6 bases). The specimen sequenced was naive CD4+ T cells from blood. This CDR3 reads CASSFGRGKGTNEKLFF. CDR3 nucleotide sequence: TGCGCCAGCAGCTTCGGCAGGGGAAAGGGAACTAATGAAAAACTGTTTTTT.